This T cell receptor (beta chain) was captured in a study of T cells after posttransplantation cyclophosphamide. General study points: Blood and skin or GI T cell repertoires showed limited TRB overlap. Later post-transplant blood repertoires were often dominated by donor CD8+ memory clones. TRB clonality was highly associated with recipient CMV seropositivity and reactivation.

Here immunoSEQ multiplex PCR was the method, and the copy in TCRdb shows in-frame clones only, minus some. The table includes approximately 30,000 clones, 70% to 90% detected once. Germline values: CDR1 SGHRS, CDR2 YFSETQ. This CDR3 region has 15 residues. In this sample, this clone turned up once. Its antigen is still unknown. What was sequenced was PBMCs. The chain employs TRBV5-1 and TRBJ2-5, with 10 bases identical to TRBD1. The J call may be wrong; the DNA end is better matched by TRBJ2-7. The clonotype was recovered from a woman in her thirties or forties with a blood cancer, CMV-positive, and with a related stem cell donor. DNA for the CDR3: TGCGCCAGCAGCTCCATGGGGACAGGGGCCTACGAGCAGTACTTC. Translating it yields CASSSMGTGAYEQYF.